This entry describes one TCR beta chain. The data were obtained in a study of shared clonotypes between healthy human individuals. Across the study: Per donor, CD8 memory used one plate, CD8 naive used two, CD4 memory used three and CD4 naive used three.

Germline V gene sequence: CDR1 KGHSH, CDR2 LQKENI. Trimming at V came to 3 bases and at J to 3 bases, leaving 7 bases not matched to a gene. The CDR3 runs to 15 residues. Assay runs were performed at deep level. Clones were sequenced by immunoSEQ multiplex PCR, and TCRdb holds only the in-frame ones, with some missing. The table has over 850,000 clones, around three quarters seen once. The gene calls are TRBV18 and TRBJ2-7, with 8 nucleotides matching TRBD2. The material sequenced was memory CD4+ T cells from PBMCs. The subset was: CD45RA-negative fraction. The receptor was derived from a young man in good health. Some clones in this sample may be carry-over from other donors' samples. CDR3 bases: TGTGCCAGCTCACCGTCTCAGCGGGGGATCTACGAGCAGTACTTC. It encodes CASSPSQRGIYEQYF.